Included here is one T cell receptor beta chain sequence, with context. TCRbeta library construction was performed incorporating unique molecular identifiers. In TCRdb, the PCR reads were re-called with MiXCR into one record per CDR3 protein. The sample yields about 610,000 distinct CDR3 sequences, 8% to 11% seen once. This entry belongs to a study of T-cell reconstitution after alpha-beta-depleted transplantation in children. The V gene's germline CDR1 is MNHEY and CDR2 SVGAGI. V gave up 5 bases and J gave up 6 bases, with 12 bases separating them. CDR3 length: 13 residues. The chain joins TRBV6-5 to TRBJ2-3; tentative D call: TRBD1 (6 bases). This TCR derives from a human donor who donated a stem cell graft to a child with acute myeloid leukemia. Here the sequenced sample was PBMCs from the stem cell graft donor, taken from the stem cell graft. The CDR3 loop reads CASSPTGPDTQYF. CDR3 nucleotides: TGTGCCAGCAGTCCTACAGGGCCCGATACGCAGTATTTT.